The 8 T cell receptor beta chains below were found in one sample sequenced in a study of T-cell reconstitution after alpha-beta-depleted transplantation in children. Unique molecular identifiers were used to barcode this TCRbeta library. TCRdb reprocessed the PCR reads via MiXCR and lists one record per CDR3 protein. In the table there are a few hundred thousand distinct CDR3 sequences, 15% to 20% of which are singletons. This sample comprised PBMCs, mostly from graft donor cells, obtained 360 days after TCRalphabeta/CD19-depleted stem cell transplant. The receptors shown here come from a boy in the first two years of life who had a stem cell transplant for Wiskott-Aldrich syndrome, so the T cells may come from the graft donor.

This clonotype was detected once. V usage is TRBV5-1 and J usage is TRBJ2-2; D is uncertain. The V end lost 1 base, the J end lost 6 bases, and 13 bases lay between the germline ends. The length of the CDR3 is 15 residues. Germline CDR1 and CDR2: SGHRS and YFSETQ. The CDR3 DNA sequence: TGCGCCAGCAGCTTGAGTAGTAGTATCCCCGGGGAGCTGTTTTTT. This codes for CASSLSSSIPGELFF. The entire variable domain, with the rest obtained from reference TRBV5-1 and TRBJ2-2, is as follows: KAGVTQTPRYLIKTRGQQVTLSCSPISGHRSVSWYQQTPGQGLQFLFEYFSETQRNKGNFPGRFSGRQFSNSRSEMNVSTLELGDSALYLCASSLSSSIPGELFFGEGSRLTVL.

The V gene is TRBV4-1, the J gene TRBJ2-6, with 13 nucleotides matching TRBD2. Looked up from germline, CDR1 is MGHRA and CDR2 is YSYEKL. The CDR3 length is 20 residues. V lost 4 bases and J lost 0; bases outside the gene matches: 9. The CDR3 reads CASSPRLAGGLLSGANVLTF. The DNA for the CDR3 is TGCGCCAGCAGCCCCCGACTAGCGGGGGGCCTCCTCTCTGGGGCCAACGTCCTGACTTTC.

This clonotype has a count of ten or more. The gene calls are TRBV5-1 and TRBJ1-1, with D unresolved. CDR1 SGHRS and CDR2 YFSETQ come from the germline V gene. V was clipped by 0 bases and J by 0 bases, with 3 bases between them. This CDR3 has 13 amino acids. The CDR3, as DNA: TGCGCCAGCAGCTTGGGACTGAACACTGAAGCTTTCTTT. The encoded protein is CASSLGLNTEAFF.

Here the CDR3 DNA reads TGTGCCAGCAGTTACACCGGCTTCTGGGAGCAGTACTTC. This codes for CASSYTGFWEQYF. J is TRBJ2-7 and V is TRBV6-5, with D unresolved. V gave up 2 bases and J gave up 7 bases, with 12 bases separating them. The CDR3 covers 13 residues. CDR1 MNHEY and CDR2 SVGAGI come from the germline V gene.

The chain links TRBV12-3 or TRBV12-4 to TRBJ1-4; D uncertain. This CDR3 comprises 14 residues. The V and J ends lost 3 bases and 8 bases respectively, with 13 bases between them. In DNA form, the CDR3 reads TGTGCCAGCAGTTTTCTCTGGGATGAAGAAAAACTGTTTTTT. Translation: CASSFLWDEEKLFF.

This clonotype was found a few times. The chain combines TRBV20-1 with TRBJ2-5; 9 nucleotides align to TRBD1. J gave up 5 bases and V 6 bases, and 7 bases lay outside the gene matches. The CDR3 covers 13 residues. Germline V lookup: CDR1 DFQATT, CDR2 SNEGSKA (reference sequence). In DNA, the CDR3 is TGCAGTGCCCCCGGGACAGGGACCGAGACCCAGTACTTC. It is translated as CSAPGTGTETQYF.

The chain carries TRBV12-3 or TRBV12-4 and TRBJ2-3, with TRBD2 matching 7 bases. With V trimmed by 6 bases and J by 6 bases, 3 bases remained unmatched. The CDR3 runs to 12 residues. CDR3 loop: CASSGGRDTQYF. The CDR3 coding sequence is TGTGCCAGCAGCGGGGGGAGGGATACGCAGTATTTT.

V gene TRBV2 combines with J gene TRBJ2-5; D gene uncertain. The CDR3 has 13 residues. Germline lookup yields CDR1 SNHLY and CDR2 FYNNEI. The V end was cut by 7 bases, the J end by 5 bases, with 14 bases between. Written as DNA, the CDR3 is TGTGCCAGCATGCTCTCTCTGGGCGAGACCCAGTACTTC. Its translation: CASMLSLGETQYF. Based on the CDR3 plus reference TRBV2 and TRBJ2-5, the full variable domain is EPEVTQTPSHQVTQMGQEVILRCVPISNHLYFYWYRQILGQKVEFLVSFYNNEISEKSEIFDDQFSVERPDGSNFTLKIRSTKLEDSAMYFCASMLSLGETQYFGPGTRLLVL.